This TCR beta chain was sequenced during a study of shared clonotypes between healthy human individuals (TCRdb year 2020). Regarding the complete study: A couple of women and a few men aged 18 to 49 years were included in the cohort. For each donor, CD4 naive and CD4 memory were each given three plates, CD8 naive was given two plates, and CD8 memory was given one plate. To estimate repertoire size and how much clonotypes are shared between individuals, the study performed deep sequencing of blood TCR repertoires from 4 to 6 healthy adults. To increase sequencing depth and limit assay-specific biases, TCR repertoire library preparation and sequencing were carried out by different laboratories using diverse techniques. Each donor's leukapheresis produced roughly between roughly 0.9 and 9 billion PBMCs.

The CDR3 numbers 13 residues from cysteine through phenylalanine. Only the CDR3 portion is preserved as DNA: 39 bases, with reading frame beginning at the first base. CDR1 and CDR2, per the germline V gene (reference sequence), are WNHNN and SYGVQD. The V and J ends are trimmed by 4 bases and 7 bases, leaving 10 bases between them. The donors were healthy, HIV-negative adults who had no recently reported acute infections or vaccinations. Every donor was a Caucasian adult living in Nashville, Tennessee, USA. CD4+ T cells were enriched through magnetic negative selection, after which naive cells were positively selected on CD45RA and the remaining negative fraction served as the memory subset. Blood was collected by leukapheresis, and PBMCs were isolated by Ficoll-Histopaque density gradient centrifugation and then cryopreserved in liquid nitrogen vapor phase. Purity and quantity of every magnetically sorted T cell population were checked by analytical flow cytometry. Each sorted fraction had its genomic DNA isolated and then quantified by UV absorbance on a Nanodrop 2000c.

There are a few counts of this clone. Its target antigen remains unknown. No clone much larger than this one lies a single base away; base qualities are absent. What the work shows at the level of the full study, not this receptor alone: Compared with non-shared clonotypes, clonotypes shared by all four sorted-subset donors had higher generation probabilities. When several donors were compared, the shared fraction of clonotypes was about 5.5% for naive CD4, 3% to 4% for naive CD8, roughly 2.5% for memory CD4, and 0.35% to 0.5% for memory CD8. The genetic and exposure-history diversity represented was limited by the small number of donors. Pairwise subsampling led to the expectation that sequencing depth would affect the degree of clonotype sharing among donors. Sampling was restricted to blood, and TCR repertoires in tissues likely differ from the TCR repertoires found in blood. Incomplete sequencing was indicated by rarefaction of sorted-subset datasets, despite the large sequencing depth. Larger estimated clonotype richness was generally found for naive subsets than for memory subsets.

Using the deep immunoSEQ assay, multiplex PCR amplified TCR CDR3 regions from genomic DNA. Extracted genomic DNA from each cell subset was distributed evenly across all wells of several immunoSEQ 96-well plates, and each plate was treated as a replicate. For sorted subsets, about 200 ng genomic DNA, equal to 30,000 to 35,000 T cell genomes, was loaded into each replicate PCR. The purified libraries were quantified using a Qubit 3.0 fluorometer, sized with a Bioanalyzer 2100, and then quantified again using the KAPA Library Quantification kit. Every immunoSEQ 96-well plate was sequenced on a separate single-read 150-cycle Illumina NextSeq 550 flow cell. The paper's data handling went like this. Because the immunoSEQ output included only junctional sequences and no quality scores, the filtering could not be the same as the filtering used for full-length reads. To assign V/J genes and CDR3, sequences were annotated using PyIR, a Python wrapper for IgBLAST v1.9, with IMGT germline references. Reads were filtered out if the reads had weak V/J assignments (E-value above 1e-6), no CDR3, stop codons, out-of-frame junctions, or ambiguous translated residues. V3J clonotypes were defined by identical inferred V gene, J gene, and CDR3 amino acid sequence. To compute the percentage overlap between repertoires, the number of shared unique clonotypes was divided by the size of the smaller repertoire. Three approaches were used to assess repertoire richness: RTK rarefaction, the Chao1 estimator, and Recon v2.1 estimates of unobserved clonotypes. Generation probabilities for all TCRbeta clonotypes obtained by the gDNA method from a handful of donors were computed using OLGA. In its TCRdb copy, this immuneACCESS table keeps in-frame sequences only and misses some clones. Where compared with another copy, unresolved V genes explain less than half of these, and the others have no known cause. That table is the source of V, J and clone size, and D and trimming were worked out from the DNA. The sample table contains a few hundred thousand clones; only one count was recorded for about 96% of them. About 0.06% of the sample is held by the ten biggest clonotypes.

The sequencing input was naive CD4+ T cells sorted from blood. Taken with the paper, the label for cell subset or site translates to: CD45RA+ positively selected. The receptor was isolated from a woman under 40 in good health. Recombination connected TRBV10-1 to TRBJ2-2; the D gene assignment is ambiguous. The CDR3 in this case is CASSGVIGGELFF. DNA sequence: TGCGCCAGCAGTGGGGTGATTGGCGGGGAGCTGTTTTTT.